The source of this T cell receptor beta chain is a study of blood T cell repertoires in COVID-19. Some clones are missing from TCRdb's copy, which holds only in-frame ones; the method was immunoSEQ multiplex PCR. The sample has about 250,000 clones; around four fifths are singletons. Germline CDR1 and CDR2: MGHRA and YSYEKL. With V trimmed by 9 bases and J by 4 bases, 6 bases remained unmatched. The CDR3 is 13 residues long. This sequence joins TRBV4-1 and TRBJ1-3, with 7 positions matching TRBD1. The source material was peripheral blood. The receptor was derived from an elderly man with acute or convalescent COVID-19. The CDR3 sequence is CARQYRGGNTIYF. CDR3 nucleotide sequence: TGCGCCAGACAATACAGGGGAGGAAACACCATATATTTT.